These T cell receptor beta chains were read from a single sample in a study of blood T cell repertoires in COVID-19. The method was immunoSEQ multiplex PCR; TCRdb's version includes in-frame clones alone and lacks a portion of them. The sample lists approximately 190,000 clones, over 80% occurring once. Material for sequencing was peripheral blood. These receptors originate from a woman aged 40 to 50 with acute or convalescent COVID-19. The conserved cysteine and the conserved F or W are not part of the CDR3 here.

v_call	cdr3_length	j_call	cdr3_aa
TRBV4-2	15	TRBJ2-7	ASSQDGSSGGLYEQY
TRBV7-9	13	TRBJ1-1	ASSLATYMNTEAF
TRBV27	16	TRBJ2-5	ASSLRDRRGGSQETQY
TRBV11-1	11	TRBJ1-1	ASNLRENTEAF
TRBV5-1	14	TRBJ1-4	ASSLGQGATNEKLF
TRBV6-4	12	TRBJ2-2	ASSIERGAGELF
TRBV2	12	TRBJ1-6	ASSETGVASPLH
TRBV3-1/TRBV3-2	11	TRBJ1-1	ASSLVANTEAF
TRBV19	13	TRBJ1-5	ASSTGTGQSQPQH
TRBV23-1	12	TRBJ2-1	ASSPGDSPHEQF
TRBV19	15	TRBJ2-1	ASRPDFRGGRTNEQF